This T cell receptor (beta chain) was documented in a study of CD8 T cells in ankylosing spondylitis. Study results and limitations: There was a TCR beta motif, made of several highly homologous variants, that appeared characteristic of ankylosing spondylitis blood.

In this sample, this clonotype turned up many times. What it binds is unknown. MiXCR was run by TCRdb on the 5' RACE reads, yielding one entry per CDR3 protein. The sample includes fewer than 550,000 distinct CDR3 sequences, approximately 5% of them seen just once. The CDR3 is 15 amino acids. The germline gives CDR1 SGHVS, CDR2 FQNEAQ. The V end was cut by 5 bases, the J end by 2 bases, with 14 bases between. This clonotype was sampled from a male donor with ankylosing spondylitis. Sequenced sample: blood, either unsorted or a sorted T cell fraction (not recorded which). This rearrangement joins TRBV7-8 to TRBJ2-3; D is uncertain. In DNA form, the CDR3 reads TGTGCCAGCAGCCGCGGCCGGCGGTCCACAGATACGCAGTATTTT. As protein: CASSRGRRSTDTQYF.